This T cell receptor (beta chain) was retrieved from a study of beta chain features in type 1 diabetes. Whole-study results and caveats: A moderate, significant TCRB CDR3 shortening appeared in type 1 diabetes across four CD4+ subsets.

cDNA synthesis used the whole RNA isolate, giving expressed TCRB sequences. Assay used: immunoSEQ multiplex PCR; TCRdb lists only in-frame clones, some missing. The sample includes around 650,000 clones, around 12% of them seen just once. Points on this clone: Its antigen is currently unknown.

J gave up 2 bases and V 0 bases, and 5 bases lay outside the gene matches. The CDR3 has 16 residues. Per the germline V gene, CDR1 is SGDLS and CDR2 is YYNGEE. Each of the sorted populations had a purity greater than 95%. The sequence was obtained from a man aged 30-40 years with type 1 diabetes. The chain joins TRBV9 to TRBJ2-1, with 7 bases that match TRBD1. The sample was naive CD4+ T cells from blood. This chain's CDR3 is CASSVAGRGTYNEQFF. In DNA form, the CDR3 reads TGTGCCAGCAGCGTAGCGGGCAGGGGGACCTACAATGAGCAGTTCTTC.